This T cell receptor beta chain appears in the sequencing data of a study of identical twins. General study findings and limits: In drawing conclusions, the study used cross-sectional statistical analysis and did not follow the same donors.

Using its own MiXCR run on the 5' RACE reads, TCRdb lists one record per CDR3 protein. The data contain some 460,000 distinct CDR3 sequences, over 12% of them seen just once; the ten biggest clones take up approximately 0.52%. With respect to this clonotype: Its specificity is unknown.

These data were also filed under a second study, of yellow fever vaccine responses in identical twins.

Sequencing input: CD4+ T cells sorted from blood. The clonotype comes from a woman younger than 30 in good health.

The chain's CDR3 is CASSLAQRGSYNEQFF. The CDR3 nucleotides read TGTGCCAGCAGCTTAGCCCAGCGGGGCTCCTACAATGAGCAGTTCTTC. This chain joins TRBV7-2 and TRBJ2-1, with 7 bases aligning to TRBD2. Germline trimming cut 0 bases from V and 0 bases from J; bases unmatched to any gene: 2. CDR3 length: 16 amino acids. CDR1 is SGHTA and CDR2 is FQGNSA in the germline V gene.